The 19 T cell receptor beta chains below come from one sample, sequenced in a study of T cells after yellow fever vaccination. TCRdb reprocessed the 5' RACE reads via MiXCR and lists one record per CDR3 protein. The top ten hold approximately 15% of the sample, which has around 350,000 distinct CDR3 sequences, 6.2% seen once. Source: PBMCs, taken 5 days after the yellow fever booster vaccination. The receptors stem from a man aged 25-40 years who received the YFV17D yellow fever vaccine.

The rearrangement links TRBV11-2 to TRBJ2-7; the match to TRBD2 covers 7 bases. CDR3 size: 13 residues. The V segment lost 2 bases and the J segment 7 bases; nucleotides outside the gene matches: 5. From germline, CDR1 is SGHAT and CDR2 FQNNGV. The CDR3 loop reads CASSLWREREQYF. The CDR3 coding sequence is TGTGCCAGCAGCTTATGGCGGGAGAGGGAGCAGTACTTC.

This clonotype is categorized as medium-sized. The chain combines TRBV5-5 with TRBJ2-2; maybe TRBD1 (7 bases). V lost 2 bases to trimming and J lost 2 bases, with 10 bases between them. This CDR3 comprises 15 residues. In germline, CDR1 is SGHKS, CDR2 YYEKEE (reference sequence). The CDR3 spells CASSFGGGNTGELFF. The CDR3 DNA reads TGTGCCAGCAGCTTTGGAGGGGGCAACACCGGGGAGCTGTTTTTT.

This clonotype has more than one count but fewer than ten. This chain uses TRBV30 with TRBJ1-1, with D possibly matching TRBD1 (6 bases). This CDR3 has 12 amino acids. The germline V and J ends were trimmed by 0 bases and 10 bases, with 12 bases remaining between them. Germline V lookup: CDR1 GTSNPN, CDR2 SVGIG (reference sequence). CDR3 region: CAWSVEGQRAFF. CDR3 in DNA: TGTGCCTGGAGTGTAGAGGGACAACGAGCTTTCTTT. Full variable domain (missing parts from reference TRBV30 and TRBJ1-1): SQTIHQWPATLVQPVGSPLSLECTVEGTSNPNLYWYRQAAGRGLQLLFYSVGIGQISSEVPQNLSASRPQDRQFILSSKKLLLSDSGFYLCAWSVEGQRAFFGQGTRLTVV.

The rearrangement joins TRBV10-3 to TRBJ2-3; no clear D. V was clipped by 6 bases and J by 6 bases, with 13 bases between them. This CDR3 is 13 amino acids long. Per the germline V gene, CDR1 is ENHRY and CDR2 is SYGVKD. The CDR3 sequence: CAISPTGGDTQYF. The CDR3 nucleotides are TGTGCCATCAGCCCGACTGGTGGTGATACGCAGTATTTT.

The V and J genes are TRBV15 and TRBJ2-5, with unresolved D. Germline-derived CDR1 and CDR2 are LNHNV and YYDKDF (reference sequence). V lost 3 bases and J 0 bases, leaving 5 bases between the germline ends. CDR3 size: 13 residues. CDR3 coding DNA: TGTGCCACCAGCAGCAGAAACCAAGAGACCCAGTACTTC. Translation gives CATSSRNQETQYF.

This clonotype showed up many times. The J gene is TRBJ2-7, the V gene TRBV3-1, with 8 bases lining up with TRBD2. This CDR3 comprises 15 residues. CDR1 and CDR2 from the germline V gene are LGHDT and YNNKEL (reference sequence). Germline trimming cut 1 base from V and 6 bases from J; bases unmatched to any gene: 8. In DNA form, the CDR3 reads TGTGCCAGCAGCCAAGGGGGTCTAGCGGGTGGCGAGCAGTACTTC. Protein product: CASSQGGLAGGEQYF.

This chain joins TRBV20-1 and TRBJ2-1; D is possibly TRBD2 (5 bases). The germline V and J ends were trimmed by 2 bases and 1 base, with 12 bases remaining between them. Germline V gene lookup returns CDR1 DFQATT and CDR2 SNEGSKA (reference sequence). CDR3 length: 15 residues. Here the CDR3 DNA reads TGCAGTGCTAGATCTGGTGAGGGTTCCTACAATGAGCAGTTCTTC. Its protein product is CSARSGEGSYNEQFF.

This clonotype was picked up a small number of times. The V gene is TRBV7-9, the J gene TRBJ2-2, with D perhaps given as TRBD1 or TRBD2 (5 bases each). The CDR3 contains 17 residues. V shed 1 base and J shed 0 bases, with 12 bases lying between them. CDR1 is SEHNR, CDR2 FQNEAQ, per germline (reference sequence). The CDR3 here is CASSLVKRDANTGELFF. The CDR3 region has the DNA TGTGCCAGCAGCTTAGTGAAACGGGACGCGAACACCGGGGAGCTGTTTTTT.

The chain links TRBV5-1 to TRBJ2-5; D unresolved. The V and J ends lost 1 base and 3 bases respectively, with 13 bases between them. The CDR3 totals 15 residues. The germline gives CDR1 SGHRS, CDR2 YFSETQ. The DNA of the CDR3 is TGCGCCAGCAGCTTGAAAAGCAGCACCAAAGAGACCCAGTACTTC. Amino acids: CASSLKSSTKETQYF.

This sequence joins TRBV5-1 and TRBJ1-1; 9 bases match TRBD1. V lost 0 bases and J lost 10; bases outside the gene matches: 4. CDR1 is SGHRS, CDR2 YFSETQ, per germline. The CDR3 is 13 residues long. The CDR3 DNA is TGCGCCAGCAGCTTGGGGGACAGGGTTACAGCTTTCTTT. Encoded protein: CASSLGDRVTAFF.

There are many counts of this clonotype. The chain uses TRBV11-2 and TRBJ2-3; TRBD2 agrees at 7 bases. Germline V gene sequence: CDR1 SGHAT, CDR2 FQNNGV. The CDR3 has 12 residues. The ends lost 5 bases at V and 10 bases at J; junction bases unmatched: 6. The CDR3 nucleotides read TGTGCCAGCAGCCTCCTCCGGGGGGCGCAGTATTTT. This gives the protein CASSLLRGAQYF.

The rearrangement links TRBV20-1 to TRBJ1-6; D perhaps matches TRBD1 (6 bases). In germline, CDR1 is DFQATT, CDR2 SNEGSKA (reference sequence). The V end was cut by 5 bases, the J end by 7 bases, with 18 bases between. This CDR3 comprises 15 residues. As DNA, the CDR3 is TGCAGTGCTCTAAGAGACCAGGGGAGGAATTCACCCCTCCACTTT. Its translation is CSALRDQGRNSPLHF.

Only a few counts were recorded for this clonotype. V is TRBV5-1 and J is TRBJ2-5; weak D call: TRBD2 (6 bases). Trimming removed 0 bases from V and 5 bases from J, with 14 bases in between. CDR1 and CDR2 (germline): SGHRS, YFSETQ. CDR3 length equals 15 residues. CDR3 sequence: CASSLEYGRGETQYF. The CDR3 coding sequence is TGCGCCAGCAGCTTGGAGTACGGGAGAGGGGAGACCCAGTACTTC.

In its sample, this clonotype was seen a few times. This sequence joins TRBV6-2 or TRBV6-3 and TRBJ2-6, with D unresolved. V was shortened by 7 bases and J by 0 bases, with 4 bases between the two germline ends. The CDR3 spans 13 residues. The germline V gene has CDR1 MNHEY and CDR2 SVGEGT. The CDR3 protein is CASNLSGANVLTF. The CDR3 DNA is TGTGCCAGCAACCTCTCTGGGGCCAACGTCCTGACTTTC.

This clonotype was detected ten times or more. This chain links TRBV7-3 with TRBJ2-3; D is possibly TRBD1 (5 bases). The V gene lost 4 bases and the J gene lost 2 bases, with 16 bases spanning the gap. The CDR3 extends over 16 amino acids. Germline lookup yields CDR1 SGHTA and CDR2 FQGTGA. The CDR3 DNA follows: TGTGCCAGCAGCTCAAGTGGTAGGGGTTTCACAGATACGCAGTATTTT. Translation gives CASSSSGRGFTDTQYF.

This clonotype has more than one count but fewer than ten. This sequence joins TRBV28 and TRBJ1-1, with D perhaps TRBD1 (5 bases). Germline-derived CDR1 and CDR2 are MDHEN and SYDVKM. V was pared by 7 bases and J by 4 bases, with 10 bases between. The CDR3 loop spans 12 amino acids. CDR3 DNA sequence: TGTGCCAGCAACGAGGGGAGCACTGAAGCTTTCTTT. This encodes CASNEGSTEAFF.

This chain links TRBV28 with TRBJ1-5, with a possible D match to TRBD1 (5 bases). Looked up from germline, CDR1 is MDHEN and CDR2 is SYDVKM. The ends were cut back, 6 bases at V and 7 bases at J, with 19 bases in the middle. This CDR3 has 15 amino acids. The CDR3 sequence is CASRPGGRREQPQHF. The CDR3 DNA sequence: TGTGCCAGCAGGCCGGGGGGACGGCGGGAACAGCCCCAGCATTTT.

The chain carries TRBV4-2 and TRBJ2-3; TRBD2 agrees at 12 bases. Unmatched junction bases numbered 4, after V lost 2 bases and J lost 4 bases. This CDR3 has 16 residues. In germline, CDR1 is LGHNA, CDR2 YNFKEQ. CDR3 in DNA: TGTGCCAGCAGCCAACCTCTAGCGGGAGGGGCAGATACGCAGTATTTT. It translates to CASSQPLAGGADTQYF.

This clonotype was observed at least ten times. V usage is TRBV5-4 and J usage is TRBJ2-1; no clear D gene. Looked up from germline, CDR1 is SGHNT and CDR2 is YYREEE (reference sequence). This CDR3 region has 15 residues. Trimming took off 0 bases at V and 7 bases at J, with 14 bases between the two ends. The CDR3 spells CASSLAASLGNEQFF. CDR3 sequence (DNA): TGTGCCAGCAGCTTGGCCGCCTCCCTAGGAAATGAGCAGTTCTTC.